The text below deals with one T cell receptor (beta chain). Its antigen target is currently unknown. No clone much larger than this one lies a single base away; base qualities are absent. This record comes from a study of beta chain features in type 1 diabetes (dated by TCRdb to 2016 to 2019). Regarding the research as a whole: Mean age, gender distribution, total cell number and subset yield did not differ between patients and healthy donors. A total of about 100,000,000 sorted cells were examined across all samples, and RNA yield correlated strongly with the number of cells per subset. Whereas all 28 donors provided naive and central memory subsets, regulatory and stem cell-like memory subsets were isolated from just 8 patients and about 8 healthy donors. The study compared the TCRB repertoires of sorted circulating CD4+ T cell subsets in recently diagnosed type 1 diabetes patients with those in matched healthy donors.

Broader findings and caveats from the paper: At VDJ recombination sites, type 1 diabetes patients had fewer insertions and more deleted nucleotides, which implies abnormalities in thymic rearrangement. A moderate but significant shortening of TCRB CDR3 length was observed in type 1 diabetes patients in all four CD4+ subsets. Because the HLA sub-analyses included only small numbers of individuals, any influence of HLA type on TCRB rearrangement was left unresolved. Because cDNA rather than genomic DNA was sequenced, highly expressing activated cells could have been over-represented, although no difference in activation and CD3 levels was found between groups. The naive, central memory and regulatory TCRB repertoires appeared to resemble one another more closely among patients than among healthy donors. PCR may preferentially amplify shorter templates, but because patient and control samples were amplified and corrected together, any resulting skew would affect both groups equally.

Each donor gave one peripheral blood draw, roughly 120 mL on average, collected into heparinised tubes. A BD FACSAria II and a panel including CD45RO, CCR7, CD25, CD127, CD95 and CD27 were used to sort naive, central memory, regulatory and stem cell-like memory CD4+ T cells. All sorted populations exceeded 95% purity. PBMCs were isolated right away by Lymphoprep density gradient centrifugation and were stained directly, without culture. So that batch effects would be minimized, each experiment stained and sorted samples in pairs, pairing one healthy donor with one patient. From a lookup of the germline V gene (reference sequence), CDR1 and CDR2 are LNHDA and SQIVND. The germline V end is reduced by 5 bases and the J end by 6 bases; junction bases left unmatched: 9. The CDR3 goes from the cysteine to the phenylalanine over 14 residues. Only CDR3 DNA remains: 42 bases, in frame from the first base.

The entire isolated RNA was reverse transcribed using the High Capacity cDNA Reverse Transcription Kit, and thus expressed TCRB transcripts were sequenced. Naive, central memory and regulatory T cell samples underwent deep immunoSEQ sequencing, averaging about 3.57 million total reads per sample. After sorted cells were lysed in RLT buffer, RNA was extracted with DNase-treated RNeasy Micro or Mini kits, with the choice depending on cell number. To prevent cross-contamination, every cell subset was processed on its own, while patient and healthy donor samples were processed together. The immunoSEQ multiplex PCR was used to amplify TCRB sequences from cDNA, yielding 87-bp fragments that span the CDR3 region. Sequencing of the amplicons was done on the Illumina HiSeq platform. For the original study's pipeline: Synthetic template baselines were used to correct PCR bias computationally, reads within Hamming distance 2 were collapsed, and singletons that could not be merged were discarded. Reads were aligned against IMGT so that V, D and J genes, CDR3 length and insertions or deletions at six rearrangement sites could be assigned. Within each subset, clonotype counts were normalized to sorted cell number, after which true diversity and Gini coefficients were computed with the tcR R package. The overlap coefficient, calculated on TCRB nucleotide sequences, was used to measure repertoire sharing. Entries here come from immuneACCESS through TCRdb and include only in-frame sequences with V and J called. Some clones fail to appear in such tables; in the studies checked, an unresolved V gene covers under half of the shortfall, and the cause of the remainder is unknown. Clone size and V and J calls were adopted from that table, with D and trimming inferred from the DNA. This sample is represented by around 180,000 clones; around an eighth of them were singletons. Approximately 0.62% of the sample is held by the ten biggest clonotypes.

This chain joins TRBV19 to TRBJ1-1, with 7 bases in between that match TRBD1. Specimen: central memory CD4+ T cells from blood. The origin of this receptor is a woman under 30 in good health. The DNA sequence is as follows: TGTGCCAGTAGTTTCATCAGGGGGGTAGCTGAAGCTTTCTTT. This encodes CASSFIRGVAEAFF.